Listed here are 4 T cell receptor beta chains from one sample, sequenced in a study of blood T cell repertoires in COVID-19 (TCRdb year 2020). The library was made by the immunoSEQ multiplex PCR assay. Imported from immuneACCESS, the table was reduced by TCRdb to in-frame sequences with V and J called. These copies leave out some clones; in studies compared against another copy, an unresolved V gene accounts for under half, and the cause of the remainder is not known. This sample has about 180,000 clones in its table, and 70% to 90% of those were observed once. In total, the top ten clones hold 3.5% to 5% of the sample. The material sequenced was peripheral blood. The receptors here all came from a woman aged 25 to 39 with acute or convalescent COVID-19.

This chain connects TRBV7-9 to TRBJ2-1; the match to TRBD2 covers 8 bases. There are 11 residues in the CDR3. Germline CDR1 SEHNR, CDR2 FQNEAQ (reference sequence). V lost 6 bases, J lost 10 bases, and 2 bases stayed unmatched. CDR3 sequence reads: CASRTSAEQFF. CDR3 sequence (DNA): TGTGCCAGCAGGACTAGCGCCGAGCAGTTCTTC.

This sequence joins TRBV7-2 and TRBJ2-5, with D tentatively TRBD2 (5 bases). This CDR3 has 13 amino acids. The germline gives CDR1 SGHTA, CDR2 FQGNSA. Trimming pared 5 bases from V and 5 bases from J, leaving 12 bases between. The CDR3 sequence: CASSPSSWETQYF. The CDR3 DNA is TGTGCCAGCAGCCCCTCTAGCTGGGAGACCCAGTACTTC.

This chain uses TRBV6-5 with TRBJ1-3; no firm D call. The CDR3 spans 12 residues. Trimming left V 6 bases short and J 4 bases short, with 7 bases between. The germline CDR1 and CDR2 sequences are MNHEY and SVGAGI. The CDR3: CASRRWGNTIYF. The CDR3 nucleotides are TGTGCCAGCAGGCGGTGGGGAAACACCATATATTTT.

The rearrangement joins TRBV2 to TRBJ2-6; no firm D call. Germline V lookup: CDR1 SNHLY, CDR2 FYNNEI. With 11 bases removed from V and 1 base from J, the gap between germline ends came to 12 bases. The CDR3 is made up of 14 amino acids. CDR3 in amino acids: CASNRLSGANVLTF. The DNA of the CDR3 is TGTGCCTCAAACCGACTTTCTGGGGCCAACGTCCTGACTTTC.